What follows is one T cell receptor beta chain and its context. Its antigen remains unknown. The table came from immunoSEQ multiplex PCR; TCRdb's copy has only in-frame clones and leaves some out. Of over 85,000 clones in the sample, roughly 80% were seen once. This sample stems from a study of Ad26.COV2.S vaccination and SARS-CoV-2 variants. CDR3 size: 14 residues. Germline lookup yields CDR1 SNHLY and CDR2 FYNNEI. Study observations and caveats: There was reportedly substantial breadth in spike-specific CD8+ and CD4+ T cell responses after vaccination. Estimates derived from TCR breadth and depth analyses may have underestimated total T cell responses.

This clonotype was sampled from a human donor who had recovered from COVID-19. V usage is TRBV2 and J usage is TRBJ2-7, with 11 bases aligning to TRBD1. The sample in question was peripheral blood, obtained after recovery from COVID-19. This CDR3 reads CAVGKDRGLNEQYF. The CDR3, as DNA: TGTGCAGTCGGGAAGGACAGGGGGCTCAACGAGCAGTACTTC.